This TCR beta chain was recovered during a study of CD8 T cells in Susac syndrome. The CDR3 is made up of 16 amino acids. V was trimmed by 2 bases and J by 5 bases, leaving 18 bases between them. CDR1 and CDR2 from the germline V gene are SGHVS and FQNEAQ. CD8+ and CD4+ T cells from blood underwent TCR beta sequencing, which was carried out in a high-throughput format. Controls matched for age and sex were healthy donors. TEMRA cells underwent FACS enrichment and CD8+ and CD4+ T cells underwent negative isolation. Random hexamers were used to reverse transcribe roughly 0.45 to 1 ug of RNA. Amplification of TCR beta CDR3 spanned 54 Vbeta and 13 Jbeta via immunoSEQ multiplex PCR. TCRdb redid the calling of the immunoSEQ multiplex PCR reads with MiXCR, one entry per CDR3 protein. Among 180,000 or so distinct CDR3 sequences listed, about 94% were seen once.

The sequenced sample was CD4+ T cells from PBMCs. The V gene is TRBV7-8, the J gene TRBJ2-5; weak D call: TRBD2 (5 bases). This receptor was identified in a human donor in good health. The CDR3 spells CASSLILLAGGETQYF. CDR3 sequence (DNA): TGTGCCAGCAGCTTAATTTTGTTGGCGGGTGGGGAGACCCAGTACTTC.